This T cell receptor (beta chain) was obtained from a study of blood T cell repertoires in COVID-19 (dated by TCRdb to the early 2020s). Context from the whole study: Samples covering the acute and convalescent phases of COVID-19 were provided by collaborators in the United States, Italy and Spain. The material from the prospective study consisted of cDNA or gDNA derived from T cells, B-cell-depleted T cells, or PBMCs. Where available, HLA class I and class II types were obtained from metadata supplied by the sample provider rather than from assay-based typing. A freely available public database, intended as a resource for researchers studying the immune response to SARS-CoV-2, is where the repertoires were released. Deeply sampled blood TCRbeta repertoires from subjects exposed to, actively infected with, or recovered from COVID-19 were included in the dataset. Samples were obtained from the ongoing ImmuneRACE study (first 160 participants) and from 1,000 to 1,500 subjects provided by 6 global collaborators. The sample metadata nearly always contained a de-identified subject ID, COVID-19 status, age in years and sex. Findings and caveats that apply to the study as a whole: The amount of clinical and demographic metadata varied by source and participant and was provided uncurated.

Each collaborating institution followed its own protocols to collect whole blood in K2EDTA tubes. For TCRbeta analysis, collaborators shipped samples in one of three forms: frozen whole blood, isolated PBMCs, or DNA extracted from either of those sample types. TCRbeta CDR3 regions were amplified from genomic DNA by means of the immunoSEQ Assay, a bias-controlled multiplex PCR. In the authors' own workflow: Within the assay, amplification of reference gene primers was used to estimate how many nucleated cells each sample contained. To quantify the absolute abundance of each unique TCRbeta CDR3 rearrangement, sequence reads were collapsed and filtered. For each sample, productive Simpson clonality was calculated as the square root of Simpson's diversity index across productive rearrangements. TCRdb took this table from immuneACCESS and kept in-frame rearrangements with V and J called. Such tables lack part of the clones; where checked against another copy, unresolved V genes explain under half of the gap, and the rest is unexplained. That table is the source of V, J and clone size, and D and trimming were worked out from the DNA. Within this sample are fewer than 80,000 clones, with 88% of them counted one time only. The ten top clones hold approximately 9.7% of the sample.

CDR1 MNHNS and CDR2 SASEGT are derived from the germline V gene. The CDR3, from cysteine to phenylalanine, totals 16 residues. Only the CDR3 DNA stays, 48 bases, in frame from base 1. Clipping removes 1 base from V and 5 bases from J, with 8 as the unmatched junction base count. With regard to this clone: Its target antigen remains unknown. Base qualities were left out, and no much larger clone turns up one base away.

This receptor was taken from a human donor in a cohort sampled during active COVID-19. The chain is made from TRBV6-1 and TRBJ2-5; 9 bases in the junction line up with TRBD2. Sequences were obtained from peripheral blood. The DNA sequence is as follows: TGTGCCAGCAGTGAAGTGGCGGGGGGGCTGCCGGAGACCCAGTACTTC. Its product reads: CASSEVAGGLPETQYF.